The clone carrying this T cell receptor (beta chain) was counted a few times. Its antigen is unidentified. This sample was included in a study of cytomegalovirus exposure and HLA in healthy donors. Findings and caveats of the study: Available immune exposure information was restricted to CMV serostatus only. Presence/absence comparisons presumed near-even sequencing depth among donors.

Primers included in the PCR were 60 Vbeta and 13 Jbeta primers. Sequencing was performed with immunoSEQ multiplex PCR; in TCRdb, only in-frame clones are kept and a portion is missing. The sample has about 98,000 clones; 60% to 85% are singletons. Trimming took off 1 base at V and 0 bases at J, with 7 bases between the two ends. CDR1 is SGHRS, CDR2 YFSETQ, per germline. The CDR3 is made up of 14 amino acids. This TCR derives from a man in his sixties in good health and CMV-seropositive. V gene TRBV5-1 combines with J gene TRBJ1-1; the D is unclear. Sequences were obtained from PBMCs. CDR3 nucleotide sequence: TGCGCCAGCAGCTTGTCGGGTATGAACACTGAAGCTTTCTTT. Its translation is CASSLSGMNTEAFF.